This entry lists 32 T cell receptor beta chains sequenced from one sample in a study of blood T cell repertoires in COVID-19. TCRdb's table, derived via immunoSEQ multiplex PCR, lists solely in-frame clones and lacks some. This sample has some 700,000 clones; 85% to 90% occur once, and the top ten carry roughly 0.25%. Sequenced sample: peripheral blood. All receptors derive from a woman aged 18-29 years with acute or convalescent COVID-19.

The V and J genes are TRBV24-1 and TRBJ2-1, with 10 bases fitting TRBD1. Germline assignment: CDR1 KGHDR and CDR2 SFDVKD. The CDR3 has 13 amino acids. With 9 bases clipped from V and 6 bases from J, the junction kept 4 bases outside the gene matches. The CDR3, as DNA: TGTGCCACCGGGTGGACAGGGGGCAATGAGCAGTTCTTC. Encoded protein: CATGWTGGNEQFF.

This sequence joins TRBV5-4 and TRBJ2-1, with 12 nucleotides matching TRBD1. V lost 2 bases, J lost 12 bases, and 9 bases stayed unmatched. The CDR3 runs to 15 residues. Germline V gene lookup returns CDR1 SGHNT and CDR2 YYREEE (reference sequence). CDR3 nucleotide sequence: TGTGCCAGCAGCTTATCCGGGACAGGGGGCGTTGGGCAGTTCTTC. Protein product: CASSLSGTGGVGQFF.

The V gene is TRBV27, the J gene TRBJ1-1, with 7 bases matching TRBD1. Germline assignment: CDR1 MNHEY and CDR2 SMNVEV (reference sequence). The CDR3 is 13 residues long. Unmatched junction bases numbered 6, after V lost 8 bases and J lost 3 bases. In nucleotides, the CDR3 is TGTGCCAGCGGACGACAGGGAGACACTGAAGCTTTCTTT. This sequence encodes CASGRQGDTEAFF.

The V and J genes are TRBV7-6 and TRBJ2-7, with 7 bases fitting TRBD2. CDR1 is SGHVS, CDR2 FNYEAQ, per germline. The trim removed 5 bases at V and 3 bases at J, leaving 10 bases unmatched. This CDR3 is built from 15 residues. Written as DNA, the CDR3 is TGTGCCAGCAGCACTCCCGGGGGGACGAACTACGAGCAGTACTTC. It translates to CASSTPGGTNYEQYF.

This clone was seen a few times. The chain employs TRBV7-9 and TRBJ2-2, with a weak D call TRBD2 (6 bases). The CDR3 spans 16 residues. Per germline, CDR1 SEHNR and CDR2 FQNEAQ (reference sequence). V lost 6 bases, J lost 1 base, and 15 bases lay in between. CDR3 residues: CASSPPGLRNTGELFF. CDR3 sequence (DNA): TGTGCCAGCAGTCCTCCGGGACTCAGGAACACCGGGGAGCTGTTTTTT.

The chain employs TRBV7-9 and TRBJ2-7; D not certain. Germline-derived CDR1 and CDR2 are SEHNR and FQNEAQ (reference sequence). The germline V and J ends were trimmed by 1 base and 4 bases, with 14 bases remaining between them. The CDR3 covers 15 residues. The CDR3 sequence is CASSLVPGALYEQYF. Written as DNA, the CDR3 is TGTGCCAGCAGCTTAGTTCCGGGTGCCCTTTACGAGCAGTACTTC.

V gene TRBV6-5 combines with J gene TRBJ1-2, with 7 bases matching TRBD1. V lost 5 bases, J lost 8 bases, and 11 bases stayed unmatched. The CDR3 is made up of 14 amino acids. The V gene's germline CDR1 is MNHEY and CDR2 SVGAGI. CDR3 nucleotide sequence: TGTGCCAGCAGTCACGAGAGGGGGCAGGAAGGCTACACCTTC. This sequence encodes CASSHERGQEGYTF.

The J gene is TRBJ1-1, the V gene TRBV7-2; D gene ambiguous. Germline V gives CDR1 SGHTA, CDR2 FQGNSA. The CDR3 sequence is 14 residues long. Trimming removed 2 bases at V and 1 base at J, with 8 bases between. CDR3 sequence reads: CASSLTRENTEAFF. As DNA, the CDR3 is TGTGCCAGCAGCTTAACCCGAGAGAACACTGAAGCTTTCTTT.

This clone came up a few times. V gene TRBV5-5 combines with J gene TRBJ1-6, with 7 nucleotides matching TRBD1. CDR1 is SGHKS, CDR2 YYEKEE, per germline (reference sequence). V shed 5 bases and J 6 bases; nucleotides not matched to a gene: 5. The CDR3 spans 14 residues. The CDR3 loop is CASSSGTVNSPLHF. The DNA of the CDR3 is TGTGCCAGCAGTTCCGGGACAGTTAATTCACCCCTCCACTTT.

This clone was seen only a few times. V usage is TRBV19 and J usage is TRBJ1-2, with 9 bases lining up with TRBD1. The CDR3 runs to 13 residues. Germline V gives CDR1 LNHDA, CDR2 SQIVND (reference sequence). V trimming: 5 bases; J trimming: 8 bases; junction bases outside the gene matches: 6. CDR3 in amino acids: CASSLQGAVGYTF. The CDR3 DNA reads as TGTGCCAGTAGTCTACAGGGGGCGGTCGGCTACACCTTC.

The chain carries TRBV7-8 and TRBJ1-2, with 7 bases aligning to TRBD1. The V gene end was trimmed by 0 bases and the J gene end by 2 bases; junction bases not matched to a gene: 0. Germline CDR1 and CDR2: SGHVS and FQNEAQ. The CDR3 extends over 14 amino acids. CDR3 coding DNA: TGTGCCAGCAGCTTAGCGACAGGGAACTATGGCTACACCTTC. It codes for CASSLATGNYGYTF.

CDR3 in DNA: TGCGCCAGCAGCCAAGGACAGAACACCTGGTCGGCTGGCTACACCTTC. This translates into CASSQGQNTWSAGYTF. The genes are TRBV5-1 and TRBJ1-2; D is perhaps TRBD1 (6 bases). Looked up from germline, CDR1 is SGHRS and CDR2 is YFSETQ. V gave up 4 bases and J gave up 7 bases, with 23 bases separating them. The CDR3 loop spans 16 amino acids.

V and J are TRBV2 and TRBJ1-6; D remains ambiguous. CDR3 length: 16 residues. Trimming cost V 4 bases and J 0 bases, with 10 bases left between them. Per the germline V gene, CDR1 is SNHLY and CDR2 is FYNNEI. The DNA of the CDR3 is TGTGCCAGCAGTGGCGACATTTACTCCTATAATTCACCCCTCCACTTT. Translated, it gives CASSGDIYSYNSPLHF.

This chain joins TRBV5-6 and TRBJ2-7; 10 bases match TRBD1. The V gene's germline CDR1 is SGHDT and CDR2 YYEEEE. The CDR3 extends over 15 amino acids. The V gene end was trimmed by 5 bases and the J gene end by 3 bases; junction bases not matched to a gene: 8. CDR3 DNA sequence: TGTGCCAGCAGTTGGTTGACAGGGGGCTACTACGAGCAGTACTTC. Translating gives CASSWLTGGYYEQYF.

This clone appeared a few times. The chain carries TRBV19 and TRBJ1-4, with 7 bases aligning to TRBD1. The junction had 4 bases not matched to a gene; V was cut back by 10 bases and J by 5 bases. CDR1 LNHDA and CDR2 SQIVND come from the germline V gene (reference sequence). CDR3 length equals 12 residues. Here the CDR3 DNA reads TGTGCCACCAGACAGGGCAATGAAAAACTGTTTTTT. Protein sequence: CATRQGNEKLFF.

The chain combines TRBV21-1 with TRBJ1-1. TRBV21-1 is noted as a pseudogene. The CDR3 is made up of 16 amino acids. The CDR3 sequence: CASSKGGGRPGTEAFF. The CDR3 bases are TGTGCCAGCAGCAAAGGAGGAGGCCGGCCCGGGACTGAAGCTTTCTTT.

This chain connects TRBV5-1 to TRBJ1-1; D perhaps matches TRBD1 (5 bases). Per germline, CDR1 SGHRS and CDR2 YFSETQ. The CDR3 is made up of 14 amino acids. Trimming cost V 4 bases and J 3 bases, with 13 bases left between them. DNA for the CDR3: TGCGCCAGCAGCCCCGACAGATTTTACACTGAAGCTTTCTTT. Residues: CASSPDRFYTEAFF.

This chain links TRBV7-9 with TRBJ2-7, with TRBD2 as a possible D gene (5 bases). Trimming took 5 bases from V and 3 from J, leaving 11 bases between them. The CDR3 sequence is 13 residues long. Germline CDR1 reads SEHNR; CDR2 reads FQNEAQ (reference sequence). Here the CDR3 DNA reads TGTGCCAGCAGCCCCTTAGCGTACTACGAGCAGTACTTC. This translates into CASSPLAYYEQYF.

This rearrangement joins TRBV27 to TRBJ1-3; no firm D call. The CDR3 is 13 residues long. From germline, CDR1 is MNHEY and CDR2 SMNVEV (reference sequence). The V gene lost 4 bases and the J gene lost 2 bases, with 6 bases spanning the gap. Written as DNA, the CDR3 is TGTGCCAGCAGTTCCTCCCCTGGAAACACCATATATTTT. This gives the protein CASSSSPGNTIYF.

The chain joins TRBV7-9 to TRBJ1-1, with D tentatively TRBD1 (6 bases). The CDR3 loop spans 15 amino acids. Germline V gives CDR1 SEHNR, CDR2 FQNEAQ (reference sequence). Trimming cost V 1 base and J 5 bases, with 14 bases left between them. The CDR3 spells CASSLVGAWETEAFF. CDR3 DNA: TGTGCCAGCAGCTTAGTGGGGGCGTGGGAAACTGAAGCTTTCTTT. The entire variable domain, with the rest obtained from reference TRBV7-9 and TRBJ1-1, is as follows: DTGVSQNPRHKITKRGQNVTFRCDPISEHNRLYWYRQTLGQGPEFLTYFQNEAQLEKSRLLSDRFSAERPKGSFSTLEIQRTEQGDSAMYLCASSLVGAWETEAFFGQGTRLTVV.

CDR3 nucleotides: TGTGCCAGCAGCTTCGGTCGGCAGGGCTCTGGAAACACCATATATTTT. This translates into CASSFGRQGSGNTIYF. The rearrangement uses TRBV7-2 and TRBJ1-3; maybe TRBD1 (5 bases). The CDR3 is 16 residues long. Germline V gene lookup returns CDR1 SGHTA and CDR2 FQGNSA. The V and J ends lost 3 bases and 0 bases respectively, with 12 bases between them. Together with reference TRBV7-2 and TRBJ1-3, the CDR3 gives the full variable domain: GAGVSQSPSNKVTEKGKDVELRCDPISGHTALYWYRQSLGQGLEFLIYFQGNSAPDKSGLPSDRFSAERTGGSVSTLTIQRTQQEDSAVYLCASSFGRQGSGNTIYFGEGSWLTVV.

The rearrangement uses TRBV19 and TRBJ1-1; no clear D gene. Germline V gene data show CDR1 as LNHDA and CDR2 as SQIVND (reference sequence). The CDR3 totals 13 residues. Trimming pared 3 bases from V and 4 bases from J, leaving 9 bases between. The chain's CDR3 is CASSIPGATEAFF. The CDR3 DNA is TGTGCCAGTAGTATCCCGGGAGCCACTGAAGCTTTCTTT.

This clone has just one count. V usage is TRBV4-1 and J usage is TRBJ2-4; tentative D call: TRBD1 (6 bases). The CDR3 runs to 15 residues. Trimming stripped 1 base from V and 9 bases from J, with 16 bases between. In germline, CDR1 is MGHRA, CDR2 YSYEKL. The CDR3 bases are TGCGCCAGCAGCCAAGGGATCCGGGACATTCTCATTCAGTACTTC. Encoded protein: CASSQGIRDILIQYF.

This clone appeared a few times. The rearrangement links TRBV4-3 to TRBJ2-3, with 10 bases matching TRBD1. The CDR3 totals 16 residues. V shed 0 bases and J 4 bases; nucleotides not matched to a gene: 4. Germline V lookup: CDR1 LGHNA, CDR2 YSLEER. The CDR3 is CASSQDLTGGPDTQYF. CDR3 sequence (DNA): TGCGCCAGCAGCCAAGATCTGACAGGGGGCCCAGATACGCAGTATTTT.

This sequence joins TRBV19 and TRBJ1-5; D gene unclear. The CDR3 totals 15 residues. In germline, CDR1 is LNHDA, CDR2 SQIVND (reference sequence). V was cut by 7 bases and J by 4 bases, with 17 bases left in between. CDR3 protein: CASNGRPLENQPQHF. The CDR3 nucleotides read TGTGCCAGTAACGGCAGGCCCCTTGAGAATCAGCCCCAGCATTTT.

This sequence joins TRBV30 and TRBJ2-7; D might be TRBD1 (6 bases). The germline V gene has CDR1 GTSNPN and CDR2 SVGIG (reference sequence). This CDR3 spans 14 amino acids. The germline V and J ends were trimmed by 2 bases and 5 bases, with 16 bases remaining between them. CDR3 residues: CAWSSGAPGNEQYF. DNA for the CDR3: TGTGCCTGGAGTTCAGGGGCCCCAGGGAACGAGCAGTACTTC.

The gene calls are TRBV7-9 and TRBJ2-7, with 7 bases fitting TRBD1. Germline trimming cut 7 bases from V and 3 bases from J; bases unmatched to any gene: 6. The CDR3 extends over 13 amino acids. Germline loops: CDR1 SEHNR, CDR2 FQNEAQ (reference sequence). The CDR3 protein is CASTDRPLYEQYF. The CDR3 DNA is TGTGCCAGCACGGACAGGCCCCTCTACGAGCAGTACTTC.

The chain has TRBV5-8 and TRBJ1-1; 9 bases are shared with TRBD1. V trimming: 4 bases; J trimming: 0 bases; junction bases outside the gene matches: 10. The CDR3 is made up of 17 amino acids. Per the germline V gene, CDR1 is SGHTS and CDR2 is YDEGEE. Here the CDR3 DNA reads TGTGCCAGCAGCCTTACAGGGGGCGGCGGCTTGAACACTGAAGCTTTCTTT. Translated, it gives CASSLTGGGGLNTEAFF.

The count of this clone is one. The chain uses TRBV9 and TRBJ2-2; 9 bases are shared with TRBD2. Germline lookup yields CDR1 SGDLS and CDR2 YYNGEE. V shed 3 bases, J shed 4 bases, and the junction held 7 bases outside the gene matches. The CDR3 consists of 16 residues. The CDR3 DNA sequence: TGTGCCAGCAGCGGGGGGACTAGCCGGATCACCGGGGAGCTGTTTTTT. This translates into CASSGGTSRITGELFF. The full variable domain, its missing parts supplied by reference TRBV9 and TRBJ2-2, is DSGVTQTPKHLITATGQRVTLRCSPRSGDLSVYWYQQSLDQGLQFLIQYYNGEERAKGNILERFSAQQFPDLHSELNLSSLELGDSALYFCASSGGTSRITGELFFGEGSRLTVL.

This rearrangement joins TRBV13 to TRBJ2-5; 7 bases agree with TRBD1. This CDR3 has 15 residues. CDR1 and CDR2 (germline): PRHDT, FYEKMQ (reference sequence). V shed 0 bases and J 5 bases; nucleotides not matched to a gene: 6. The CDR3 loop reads CASSLGDRAFETQYF. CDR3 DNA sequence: TGTGCCAGCAGCTTAGGCGACAGGGCGTTTGAGACCCAGTACTTC.

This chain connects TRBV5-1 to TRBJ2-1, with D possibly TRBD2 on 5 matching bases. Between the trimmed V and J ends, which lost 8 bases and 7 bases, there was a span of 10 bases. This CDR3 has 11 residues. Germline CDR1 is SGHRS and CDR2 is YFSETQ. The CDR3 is CASTPGNEQFF. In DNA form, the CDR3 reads TGCGCCAGTACTCCGGGGAATGAGCAGTTCTTC.

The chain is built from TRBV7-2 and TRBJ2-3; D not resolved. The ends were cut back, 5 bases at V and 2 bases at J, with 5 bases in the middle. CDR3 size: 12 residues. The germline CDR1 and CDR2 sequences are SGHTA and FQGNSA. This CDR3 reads CASSPYTDTQYF. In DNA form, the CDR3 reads TGTGCCAGCAGCCCCTACACAGATACGCAGTATTTT.